This TCR beta chain was recorded in a study of cytomegalovirus exposure and HLA in healthy donors. Study details: Later analysis reported that the approximately 120 validation repertoires shared the platform of the approximately 690 first-cohort repertoires.

Unmatched junction bases numbered 12, after V lost 1 base and J lost 3 bases. This CDR3 has 18 amino acids. Germline values: CDR1 SGHNT, CDR2 YENEEA. Study-wide points: In vitro assays verified that three CMV-associated chains recognized CMV antigens specifically.

Turning to this clone: What it binds is not known.

The donors were part of the validation cohort, which consisted of over a hundred subjects and was separate from the first cohort of under 850 subjects. Using immunoSEQ multiplex PCR, the repertoire was profiled, and TCRdb retains in-frame clones only, with some absent. Among more than 35,000 clones, 80% to 95% were seen once, and the ten largest hold more than 2.5%. The specimen was PBMCs. The clonotype was recovered from a man aged 18 to 30 in good health and CMV-seronegative. The chain has TRBV11-3 and TRBJ2-7; 10 bases match TRBD2. CDR3 amino acids: CASSLGRAGGLPVYEQYF. CDR3 DNA: TGTGCCAGCAGCTTAGGTCGAGCGGGAGGGCTCCCGGTCTACGAGCAGTACTTC. The whole variable domain, remainder taken from reference TRBV11-3 and TRBJ2-7, is EAGVVQSPRYKIIEKKQPVAFWCNPISGHNTLYWYLQNLGQGPELLIRYENEEAVDDSQLPKDRFSAERLKGVDSTLKIQPAELGDSAVYLCASSLGRAGGLPVYEQYFGPGTRLTVT.